This T cell receptor (beta chain) appears in the sequencing data of a study of CD4 and CD8 cells across lung adenocarcinoma regions. Samples came from patients with localized non-small cell lung adenocarcinoma. MiXCR, run by TCRdb on the PCR reads, gives a single entry per CDR3 protein. The sample lists about 25,000 distinct CDR3 sequences, 50% occurring once. Regarding this clonotype: At one of its ends the junction is not consistent with the germline gene, which may arise from a read error.

The V gene's germline CDR1 is MRHNA and CDR2 SNTAGT. CDR3 length equals 16 residues. The rearrangement links TRBV6-4 to TRBJ2-4; the D gene is possibly TRBD2 (6 bases). The TCR sequence derives from a male donor with lung adenocarcinoma. The CD4 and CD8 labels of this study may be unreliable. The sequenced material came from CD8+ T cells from the center of a lung tumor. The CDR3 region has the DNA TGTGCCAGCAGTGACTCGGGGCTGGGAGGCAAAAACATGCAGTACTTC. Amino acid sequence: CASSDSGLGGKNMQYF.